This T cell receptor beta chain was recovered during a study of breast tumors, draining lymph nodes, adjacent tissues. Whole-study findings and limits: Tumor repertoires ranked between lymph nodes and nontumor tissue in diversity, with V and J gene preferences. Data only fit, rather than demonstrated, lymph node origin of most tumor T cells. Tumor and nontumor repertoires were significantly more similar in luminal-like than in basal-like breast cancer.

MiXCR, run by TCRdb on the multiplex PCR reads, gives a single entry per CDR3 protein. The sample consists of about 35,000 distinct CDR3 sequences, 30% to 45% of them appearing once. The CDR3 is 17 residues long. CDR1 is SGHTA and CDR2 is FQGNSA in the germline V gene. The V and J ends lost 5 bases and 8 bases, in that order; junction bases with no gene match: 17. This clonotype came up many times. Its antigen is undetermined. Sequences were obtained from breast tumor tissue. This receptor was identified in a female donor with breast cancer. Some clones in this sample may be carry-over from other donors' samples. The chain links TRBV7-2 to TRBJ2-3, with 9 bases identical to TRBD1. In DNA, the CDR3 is TGTGCCAGCAGCATCCGACAGGGTACAGCGGGACAGGGTACGCAGTATTTT. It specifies CASSIRQGTAGQGTQYF.